This T cell receptor (beta chain) comes out of a study of OX40 agonist ivuxolimab in advanced cancers. Study-level background: Treatment of patients was with ivuxolimab, an agonistic anti-OX40 (CD134) antibody. Study-wide results and caveats: Certain nonresponders additionally had low normalized T-cell clonal expansion.

Clones were sequenced by immunoSEQ multiplex PCR, and TCRdb holds only the in-frame ones, with some missing. This table has approximately 74,000 clones, approximately 90% appearing once. With 0 bases removed from V and 4 bases from J, the gap between germline ends came to 7 bases. Germline CDR1 reads SGHNT; CDR2 reads YENEEA. This CDR3 has 14 residues. As for this clone: What it binds is unknown.

This rearrangement joins TRBV11-3 to TRBJ2-1; D ambiguous. This sample comprised CD4+ or CD8+ T cells sorted from blood, obtained in a trial of the OX40 agonist ivuxolimab. This sequence was found in an adult with an advanced solid tumor such as melanoma, head and neck, liver or kidney cancer. CDR3 DNA: TGTGCCAGCAGCTTAGATGACTCTTACAATGAGCAGTTCTTC. Its translation is CASSLDDSYNEQFF.